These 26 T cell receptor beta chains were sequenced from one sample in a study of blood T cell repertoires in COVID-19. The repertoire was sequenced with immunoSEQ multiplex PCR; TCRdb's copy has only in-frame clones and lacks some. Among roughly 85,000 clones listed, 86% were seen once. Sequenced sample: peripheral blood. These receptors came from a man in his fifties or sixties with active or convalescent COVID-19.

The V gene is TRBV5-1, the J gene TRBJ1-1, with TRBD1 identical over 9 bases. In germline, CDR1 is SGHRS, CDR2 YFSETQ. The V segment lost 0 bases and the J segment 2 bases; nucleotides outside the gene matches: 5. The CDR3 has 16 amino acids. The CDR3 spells CASSLGLGQGNTEAFF. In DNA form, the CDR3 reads TGCGCCAGCAGCTTGGGCCTGGGACAGGGAAACACTGAAGCTTTCTTT.

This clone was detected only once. The DNA of the CDR3 is TGTGCCAGCACGGAAGGGGCTTCAAGGGAGACCCAGTACTTC. It encodes CASTEGASRETQYF. The V call is TRBV18, the J call TRBJ2-5; the D gene is possibly TRBD1 (5 bases). This CDR3 has 14 amino acids. Trimming stripped 8 bases from V and 5 bases from J, with 18 bases between. Germline lookup yields CDR1 KGHSH and CDR2 LQKENI.

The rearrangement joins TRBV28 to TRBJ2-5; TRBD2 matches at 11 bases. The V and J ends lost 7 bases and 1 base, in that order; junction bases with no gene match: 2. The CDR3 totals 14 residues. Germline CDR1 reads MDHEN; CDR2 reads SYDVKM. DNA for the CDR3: TGTGCCAGCACGACTAGCGGGACCCAAGAGACCCAGTACTTC. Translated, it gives CASTTSGTQETQYF. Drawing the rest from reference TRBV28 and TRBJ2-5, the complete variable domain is DVKVTQSSRYLVKRTGEKVFLECVQDMDHENMFWYRQDPGLGLRLIYFSYDVKMKEKGDIPEGYSVSREKKERFSLILESASTNQTSMYLCASTTSGTQETQYFGPGTRLLVL.

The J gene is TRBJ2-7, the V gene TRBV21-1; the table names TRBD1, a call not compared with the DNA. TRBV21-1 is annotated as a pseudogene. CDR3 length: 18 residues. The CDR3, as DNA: TGTGCCAGCAGCACGAGAGCCGGGACAGGGGATCTTTTAAGCGAGCAGTACTTC. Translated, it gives CASSTRAGTGDLLSEQYF.

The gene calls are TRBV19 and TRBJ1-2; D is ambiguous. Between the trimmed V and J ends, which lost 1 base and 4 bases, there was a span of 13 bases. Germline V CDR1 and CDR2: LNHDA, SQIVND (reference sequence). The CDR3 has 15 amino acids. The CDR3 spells CASSIAGREIYGYTF. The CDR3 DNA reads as TGTGCCAGTAGTATAGCCGGGAGAGAGATCTATGGCTACACCTTC.

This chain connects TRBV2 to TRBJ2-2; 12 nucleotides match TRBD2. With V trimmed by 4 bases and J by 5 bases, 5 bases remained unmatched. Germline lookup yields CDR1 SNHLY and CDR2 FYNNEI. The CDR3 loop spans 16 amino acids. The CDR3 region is CASSASGGAITGELFF. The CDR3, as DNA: TGTGCCAGCAGTGCTAGCGGGGGGGCCATAACCGGGGAGCTGTTTTTT.

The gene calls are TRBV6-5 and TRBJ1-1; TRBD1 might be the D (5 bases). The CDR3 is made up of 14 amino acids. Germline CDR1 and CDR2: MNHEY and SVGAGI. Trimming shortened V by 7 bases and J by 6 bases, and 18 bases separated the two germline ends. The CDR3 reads CASNHFGRVSEAFF. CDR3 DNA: TGTGCCAGCAATCATTTCGGCAGGGTCTCTGAAGCTTTCTTT.

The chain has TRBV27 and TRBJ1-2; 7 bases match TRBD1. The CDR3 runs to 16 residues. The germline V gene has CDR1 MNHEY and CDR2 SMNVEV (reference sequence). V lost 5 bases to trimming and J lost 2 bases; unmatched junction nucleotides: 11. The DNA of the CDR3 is TGTGCCAGCAGTCGAGGAGGGGGCGCTCGGAACTATGGCTACACCTTC. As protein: CASSRGGGARNYGYTF.

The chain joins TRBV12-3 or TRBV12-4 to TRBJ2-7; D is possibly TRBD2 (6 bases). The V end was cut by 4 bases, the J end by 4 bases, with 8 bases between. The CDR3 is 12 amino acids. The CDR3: CASSSGTYEQYF. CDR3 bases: TGTGCCAGCAGTTCGGGGACTTACGAGCAGTACTTC.

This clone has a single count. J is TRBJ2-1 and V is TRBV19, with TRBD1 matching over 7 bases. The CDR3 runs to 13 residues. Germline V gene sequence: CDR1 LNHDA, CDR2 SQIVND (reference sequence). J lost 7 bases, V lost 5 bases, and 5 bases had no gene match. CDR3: CASSAARGNEQFF. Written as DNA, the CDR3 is TGTGCCAGTAGTGCGGCCAGGGGGAATGAGCAGTTCTTC.

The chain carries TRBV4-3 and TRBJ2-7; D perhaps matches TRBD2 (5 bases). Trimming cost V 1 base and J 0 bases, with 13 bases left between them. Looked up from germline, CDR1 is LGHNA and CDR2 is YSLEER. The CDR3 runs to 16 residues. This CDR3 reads CASSQARTHSSYEQYF. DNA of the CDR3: TGCGCCAGCAGCCAAGCTAGGACTCACAGCTCCTACGAGCAGTACTTC.

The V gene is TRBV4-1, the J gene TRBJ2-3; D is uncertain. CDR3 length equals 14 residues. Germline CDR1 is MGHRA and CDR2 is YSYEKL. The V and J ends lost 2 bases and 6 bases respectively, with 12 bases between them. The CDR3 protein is CASSQSPVRDTQYF. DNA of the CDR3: TGCGCCAGCAGCCAAAGTCCGGTTCGGGATACGCAGTATTTT.

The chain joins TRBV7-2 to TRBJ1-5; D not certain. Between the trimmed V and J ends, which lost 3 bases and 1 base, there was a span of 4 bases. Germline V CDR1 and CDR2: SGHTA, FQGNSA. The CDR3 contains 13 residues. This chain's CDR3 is CASSFRSNQPQHF. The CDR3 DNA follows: TGTGCCAGCAGCTTCAGGAGCAATCAGCCCCAGCATTTT.

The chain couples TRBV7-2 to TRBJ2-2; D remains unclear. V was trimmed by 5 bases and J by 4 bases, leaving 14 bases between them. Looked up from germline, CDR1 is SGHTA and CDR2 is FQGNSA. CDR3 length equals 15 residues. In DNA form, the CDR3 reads TGTGCCAGCAGCCTCGCGGCAGTTGCCACCGGGGAGCTGTTTTTT. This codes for CASSLAAVATGELFF.

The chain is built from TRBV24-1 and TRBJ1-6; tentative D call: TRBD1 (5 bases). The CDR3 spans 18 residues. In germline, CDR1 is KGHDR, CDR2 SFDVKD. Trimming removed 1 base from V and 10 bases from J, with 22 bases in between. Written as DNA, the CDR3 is TGTGCCACCAGTGATTTCCCTTGGGGGGGGAGATGGTCCTCACCCCTCCACTTT. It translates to CATSDFPWGGRWSSPLHF.

The chain's CDR3 is CASRVSYNSPLHF. For the CDR3, the DNA is TGTGCCAGCAGGGTTAGCTATAATTCACCCCTCCACTTT. The chain employs TRBV2 and TRBJ1-6; D remains unclear. From germline, CDR1 is SNHLY and CDR2 FYNNEI. This CDR3 is 13 amino acids long. Trimming stripped 6 bases from V and 3 bases from J, with 6 bases between.

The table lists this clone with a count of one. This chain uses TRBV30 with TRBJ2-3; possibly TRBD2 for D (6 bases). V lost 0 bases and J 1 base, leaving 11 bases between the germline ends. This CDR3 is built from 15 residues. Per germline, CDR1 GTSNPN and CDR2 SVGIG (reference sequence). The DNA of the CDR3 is TGTGCCTGGAGTGTGATTGGCGGGGGCACAGATACGCAGTATTTT. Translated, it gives CAWSVIGGGTDTQYF.

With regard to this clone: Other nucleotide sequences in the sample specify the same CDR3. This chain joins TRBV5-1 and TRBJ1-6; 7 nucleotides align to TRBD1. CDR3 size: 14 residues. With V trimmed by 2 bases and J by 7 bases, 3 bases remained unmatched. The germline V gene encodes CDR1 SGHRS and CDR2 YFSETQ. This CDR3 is CASSLGQANSPLHF. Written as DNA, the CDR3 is TGCGCCAGCAGCTTAGGACAGGCAAATTCACCCCTCCACTTT.

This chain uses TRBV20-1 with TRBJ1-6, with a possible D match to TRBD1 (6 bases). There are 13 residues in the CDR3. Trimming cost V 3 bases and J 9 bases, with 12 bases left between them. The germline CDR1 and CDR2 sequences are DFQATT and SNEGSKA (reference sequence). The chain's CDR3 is CSASKGGGSPLHF. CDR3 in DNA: TGCAGTGCTAGTAAAGGGGGGGGTTCACCCCTCCACTTT.

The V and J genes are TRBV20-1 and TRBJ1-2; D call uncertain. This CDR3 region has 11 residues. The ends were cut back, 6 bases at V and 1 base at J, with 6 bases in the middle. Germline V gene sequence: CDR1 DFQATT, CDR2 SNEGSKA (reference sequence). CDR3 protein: CSAPNNYGYTF. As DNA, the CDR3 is TGCAGTGCCCCCAATAACTATGGCTACACCTTC.

The CDR3 spells CASSRQGAYETQYF. Written as DNA, the CDR3 is TGTGCCAGTAGTAGACAGGGGGCTTACGAGACCCAGTACTTC. This chain uses TRBV19 with TRBJ2-5, with TRBD1 matching 10 bases. Germline-derived CDR1 and CDR2 are LNHDA and SQIVND (reference sequence). This CDR3 spans 14 amino acids. V was pared by 4 bases and J by 5 bases, with 4 bases of the junction left unmatched.

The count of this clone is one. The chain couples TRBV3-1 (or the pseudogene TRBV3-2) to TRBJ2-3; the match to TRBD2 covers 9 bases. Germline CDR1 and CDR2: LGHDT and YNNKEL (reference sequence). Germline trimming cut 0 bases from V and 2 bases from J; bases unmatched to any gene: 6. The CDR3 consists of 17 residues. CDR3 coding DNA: TGTGCCAGCAGCCAAGAGTCTCTAGCGGGAACCACAGATACGCAGTATTTT. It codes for CASSQESLAGTTDTQYF.

CDR3 in amino acids: CASSGGTGGFQPQHF. CDR3 nucleotides: TGTGCCAGCAGCGGGGGGACAGGGGGCTTTCAGCCCCAGCATTTT. The chain carries TRBV9 and TRBJ1-5; 12 bases are shared with TRBD1. Per the germline V gene, CDR1 is SGDLS and CDR2 is YYNGEE. The CDR3 is made up of 15 amino acids. V shed 3 bases, J shed 6 bases, and the junction held 4 bases outside the gene matches.

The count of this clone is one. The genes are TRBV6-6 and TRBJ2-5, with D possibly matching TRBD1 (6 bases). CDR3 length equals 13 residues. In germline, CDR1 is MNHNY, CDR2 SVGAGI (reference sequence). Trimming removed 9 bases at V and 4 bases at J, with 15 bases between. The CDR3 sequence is CASLWGLGETQYF. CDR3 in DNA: TGTGCCAGTCTCTGGGGGCTAGGAGAGACCCAGTACTTC.

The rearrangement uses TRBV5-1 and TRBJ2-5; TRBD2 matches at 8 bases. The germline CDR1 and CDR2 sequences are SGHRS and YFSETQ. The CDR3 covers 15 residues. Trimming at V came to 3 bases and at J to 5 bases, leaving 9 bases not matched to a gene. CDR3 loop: CASSSPGTSFETQYF. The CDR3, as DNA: TGCGCCAGCAGCTCCCCCGGGACTAGTTTCGAGACCCAGTACTTC.

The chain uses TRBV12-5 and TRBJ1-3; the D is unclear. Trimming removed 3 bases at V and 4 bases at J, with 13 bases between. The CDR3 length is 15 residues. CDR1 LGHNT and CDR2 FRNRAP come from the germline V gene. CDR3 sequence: CASGFDFIGGNTIYF. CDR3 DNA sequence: TGTGCTAGTGGTTTCGACTTTATAGGCGGAAACACCATATATTTT.